This T cell receptor beta chain emerged from a study of blood T cell repertoires in COVID-19. Study-wide context: Sources were T cells, B-cell-depleted T cells, or PBMCs; the material itself was cDNA or gDNA.

The ends were cut back, 1 base at V and 6 bases at J, with 14 bases in the middle. The CDR3 length is 15 residues. The germline V gene encodes CDR1 SGHRS and CDR2 YFSETQ. Sequencing was performed with immunoSEQ multiplex PCR; in TCRdb, only in-frame clones are kept and a portion is missing. Of under 300,000 clones in the sample, approximately 90% were seen once. The V call is TRBV5-1, the J call TRBJ1-5, with D perhaps TRBD1 (5 bases). The specimen was PBMCs or T cells enriched from blood (not recorded which). The source of this sequence is a woman aged 60-75 years in a cohort exposed to, infected with or recovered from COVID-19 (not recorded which). CDR3 sequence: CASSLSGGTGQPQHF. For the CDR3, the DNA is TGCGCCAGCAGCTTGTCCGGGGGGACCGGTCAGCCCCAGCATTTT. Together with reference TRBV5-1 and TRBJ1-5, the CDR3 gives the full variable domain: KAGVTQTPRYLIKTRGQQVTLSCSPISGHRSVSWYQQTPGQGLQFLFEYFSETQRNKGNFPGRFSGRQFSNSRSEMNVSTLELGDSALYLCASSLSGGTGQPQHFGDGTRLSIL.